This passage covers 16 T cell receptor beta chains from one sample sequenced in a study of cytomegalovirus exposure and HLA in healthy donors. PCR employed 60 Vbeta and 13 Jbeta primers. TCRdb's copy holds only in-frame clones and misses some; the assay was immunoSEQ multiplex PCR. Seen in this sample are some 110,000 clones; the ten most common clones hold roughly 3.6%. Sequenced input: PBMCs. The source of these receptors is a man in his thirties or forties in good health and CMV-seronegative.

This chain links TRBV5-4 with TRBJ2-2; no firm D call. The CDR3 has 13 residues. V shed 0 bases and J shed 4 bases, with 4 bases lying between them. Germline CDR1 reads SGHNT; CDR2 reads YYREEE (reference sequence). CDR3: CASSLDSTGELFF. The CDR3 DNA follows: TGTGCCAGCAGCTTGGACTCCACCGGGGAGCTGTTTTTT.

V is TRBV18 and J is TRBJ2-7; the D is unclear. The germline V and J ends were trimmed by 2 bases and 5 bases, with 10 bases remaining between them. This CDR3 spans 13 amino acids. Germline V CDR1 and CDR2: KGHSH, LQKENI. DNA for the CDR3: TGTGCCAGCTCACCAAATCCGTCCGACGAGCAGTACTTC. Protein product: CASSPNPSDEQYF. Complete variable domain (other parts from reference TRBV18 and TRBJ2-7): NAGVMQNPRHLVRRRGQEARLRCSPMKGHSHVYWYRQLPEEGLKFMVYLQKENIIDESGMPKERFSAEFPKEGPSILRIQQVVRGDSAAYFCASSPNPSDEQYFGPGTRLTVT.

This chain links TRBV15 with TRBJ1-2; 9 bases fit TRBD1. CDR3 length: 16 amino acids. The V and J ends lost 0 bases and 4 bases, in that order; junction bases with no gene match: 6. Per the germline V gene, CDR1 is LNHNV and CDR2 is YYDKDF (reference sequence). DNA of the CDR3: TGTGCCACCAGCAGAGATTCCGGGACAGGGATCTATGGCTACACCTTC. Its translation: CATSRDSGTGIYGYTF.

CDR3 nucleotides: TGTGCCAGCAGCGATCTAGCGGGGGGGGAACCAGATACGCAGTATTTT. Translated: CASSDLAGGEPDTQYF. The chain links TRBV7-9 to TRBJ2-3; TRBD2 aligns across 12 bases. CDR1 is SEHNR, CDR2 FQNEAQ, per germline (reference sequence). CDR3 length: 16 residues. V gave up 5 bases and J gave up 4 bases; unmatched junction bases: 7.

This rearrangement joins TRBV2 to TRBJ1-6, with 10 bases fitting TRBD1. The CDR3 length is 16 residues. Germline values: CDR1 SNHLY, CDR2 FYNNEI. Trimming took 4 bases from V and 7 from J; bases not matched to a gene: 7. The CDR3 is CASSGRDRGRNSPLHF. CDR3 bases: TGTGCCAGCAGTGGCCGGGACAGGGGTCGAAATTCACCCCTCCACTTT. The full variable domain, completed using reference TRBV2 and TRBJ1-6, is EPEVTQTPSHQVTQMGQEVILRCVPISNHLYFYWYRQILGQKVEFLVSFYNNEISEKSEIFDDQFSVERPDGSNFTLKIRSTKLEDSAMYFCASSGRDRGRNSPLHFGNGTRLTVT.

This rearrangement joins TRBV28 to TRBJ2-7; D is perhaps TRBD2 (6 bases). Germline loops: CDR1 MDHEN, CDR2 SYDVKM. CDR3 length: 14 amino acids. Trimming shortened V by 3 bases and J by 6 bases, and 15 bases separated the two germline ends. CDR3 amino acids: CASSFQGGDFEQYF. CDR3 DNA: TGTGCCAGCAGTTTCCAGGGTGGGGACTTCGAGCAGTACTTC.

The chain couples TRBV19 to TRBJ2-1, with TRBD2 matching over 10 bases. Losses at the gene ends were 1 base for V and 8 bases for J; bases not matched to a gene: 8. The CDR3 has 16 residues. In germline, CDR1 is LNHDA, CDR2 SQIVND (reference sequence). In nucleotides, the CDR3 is TGTGCCAGTAGTATAGGGGAACTAGCGGGGAAGTATGAGCAGTTCTTC. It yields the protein CASSIGELAGKYEQFF.

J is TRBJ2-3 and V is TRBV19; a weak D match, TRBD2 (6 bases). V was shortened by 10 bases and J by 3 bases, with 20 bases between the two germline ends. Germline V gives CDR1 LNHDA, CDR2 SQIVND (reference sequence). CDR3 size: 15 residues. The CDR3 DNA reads TGTGCCACCACCCGGGGGACGGGATTGACAGATACGCAGTATTTT. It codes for CATTRGTGLTDTQYF.

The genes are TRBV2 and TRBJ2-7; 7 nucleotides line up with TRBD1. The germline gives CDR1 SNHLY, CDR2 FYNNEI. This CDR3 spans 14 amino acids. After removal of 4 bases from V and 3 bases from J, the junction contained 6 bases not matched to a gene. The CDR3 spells CASSGTGVNYEQYF. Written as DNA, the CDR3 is TGTGCCAGCAGTGGAACAGGGGTGAACTACGAGCAGTACTTC.

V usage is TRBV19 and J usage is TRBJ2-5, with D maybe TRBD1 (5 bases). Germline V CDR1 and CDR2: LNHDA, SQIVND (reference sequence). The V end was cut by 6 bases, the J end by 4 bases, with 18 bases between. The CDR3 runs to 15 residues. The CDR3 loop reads CASSYNSGQGETQYF. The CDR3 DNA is TGTGCCAGTAGCTATAACTCCGGGCAGGGAGAGACCCAGTACTTC.

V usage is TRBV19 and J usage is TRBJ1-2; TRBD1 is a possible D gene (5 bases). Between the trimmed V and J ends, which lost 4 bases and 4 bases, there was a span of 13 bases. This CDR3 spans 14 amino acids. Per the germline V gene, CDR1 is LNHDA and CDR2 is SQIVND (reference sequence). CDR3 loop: CASSSIGGSYGYTF. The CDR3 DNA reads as TGTGCCAGTAGTAGCATCGGGGGTTCCTATGGCTACACCTTC.

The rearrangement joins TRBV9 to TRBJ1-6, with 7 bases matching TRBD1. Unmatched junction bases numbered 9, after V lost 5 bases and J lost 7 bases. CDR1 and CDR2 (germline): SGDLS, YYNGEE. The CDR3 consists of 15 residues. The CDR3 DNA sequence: TGTGCCAGCAGTCTAAAGACAGGGATGAATTCACCCCTCCACTTT. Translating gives CASSLKTGMNSPLHF.

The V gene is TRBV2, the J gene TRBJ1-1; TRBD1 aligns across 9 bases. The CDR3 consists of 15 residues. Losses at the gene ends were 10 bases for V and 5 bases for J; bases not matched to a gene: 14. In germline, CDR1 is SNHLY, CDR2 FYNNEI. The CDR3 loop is CAIPGQGSEWTEAFF. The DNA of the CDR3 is TGTGCCATCCCGGGACAGGGCTCTGAGTGGACTGAAGCTTTCTTT.

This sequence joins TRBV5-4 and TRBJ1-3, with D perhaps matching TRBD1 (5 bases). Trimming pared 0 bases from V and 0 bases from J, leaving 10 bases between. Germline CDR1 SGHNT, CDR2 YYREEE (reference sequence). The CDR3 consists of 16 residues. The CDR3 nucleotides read TGTGCCAGCAGCTTGGGGGGACTGAGCTCTGGAAACACCATATATTTT. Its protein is CASSLGGLSSGNTIYF.

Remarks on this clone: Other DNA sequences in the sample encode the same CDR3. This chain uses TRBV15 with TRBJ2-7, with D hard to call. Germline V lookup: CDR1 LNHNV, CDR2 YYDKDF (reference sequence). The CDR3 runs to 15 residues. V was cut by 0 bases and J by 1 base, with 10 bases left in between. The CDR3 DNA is TGTGCCACCAGCAGAGATCCGGGTGGGTCCTACGAGCAGTACTTC. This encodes CATSRDPGGSYEQYF.

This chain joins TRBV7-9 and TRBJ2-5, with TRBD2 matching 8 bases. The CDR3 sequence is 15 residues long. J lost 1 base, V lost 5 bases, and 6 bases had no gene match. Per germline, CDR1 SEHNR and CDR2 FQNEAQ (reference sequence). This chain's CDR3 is CASSPRGVSQETQYF. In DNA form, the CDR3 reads TGTGCCAGCAGCCCGCGGGGGGTGAGCCAAGAGACCCAGTACTTC.